The 23 T cell receptor beta chains below come from one sample, sequenced in a study of blood T cell repertoires in COVID-19. This table comes from immunoSEQ multiplex PCR, and its TCRdb copy is limited to in-frame clones, with some not included. The sample consists of about 82,000 clones, roughly three quarters of them appearing once. Specimen: peripheral blood. Receptor source: a man aged 60 to 75 with COVID-19, enrolled during active disease.

The chain employs TRBV6-5 and TRBJ2-7; 8 nucleotides match TRBD1. Germline V lookup: CDR1 MNHEY, CDR2 SVGAGI. There are 14 residues in the CDR3. V gave up 8 bases and J gave up 6 bases; unmatched junction bases: 12. The CDR3 sequence: CASAGLTGEREQYF. As DNA, the CDR3 is TGTGCCAGCGCGGGACTGACAGGGGAGCGCGAGCAGTACTTC.

The V gene is TRBV5-1, the J gene TRBJ2-1; 9 bases map to TRBD1. Germline V gene lookup returns CDR1 SGHRS and CDR2 YFSETQ. This CDR3 has 15 residues. Trimming cost V 1 base and J 2 bases; bases outside gene matches: 1. The CDR3 nucleotides are TGCGCCAGCAGCTTGACAGGGGGCGCCTACAATGAGCAGTTCTTC. Translating gives CASSLTGGAYNEQFF.

This clone was observed once. V usage is TRBV12-3 or TRBV12-4 and J usage is TRBJ1-2; 7 nucleotides agree with TRBD1. The length of the CDR3 is 12 residues. With V trimmed by 7 bases and J by 4 bases, 3 bases remained unmatched. The CDR3 sequence is CASTRDSYGYTF. In nucleotides, the CDR3 is TGTGCCAGCACCCGGGACAGCTATGGCTACACCTTC.

The V gene is TRBV27, the J gene TRBJ2-7; D might be TRBD2 (5 bases). The CDR3 consists of 14 residues. Germline CDR1 reads MNHEY; CDR2 reads SMNVEV (reference sequence). Trimming stripped 3 bases from V and 8 bases from J, with 17 bases between. CDR3 sequence (DNA): TGTGCCAGCAGTTTTCGCCGGGATGTCCCGCAGCAGTACTTC. Amino acid sequence: CASSFRRDVPQQYF.

The chain has TRBV5-1 and TRBJ2-7; 8 nucleotides line up with TRBD1. V was clipped by 3 bases and J by 3 bases; unmatched bases: 5. Germline V lookup: CDR1 SGHRS, CDR2 YFSETQ. The CDR3 is 14 amino acids. The CDR3 bases are TGCGCCAGCAGCTCGGGACAGGCTAGCTACGAGCAGTACTTC. The encoded protein is CASSSGQASYEQYF.

CDR3 in amino acids: CASSLGQGRGEQFF. CDR3 coding DNA: TGTGCCAGCAGCTTGGGACAGGGTAGGGGTGAGCAGTTCTTC. The chain recombines TRBV5-6 with TRBJ2-1; TRBD1 aligns across 7 bases. V trimming: 0 bases; J trimming: 9 bases; junction bases outside the gene matches: 6. Germline CDR1 and CDR2: SGHDT and YYEEEE. The CDR3 consists of 14 residues.

This chain uses TRBV7-9 with TRBJ2-5; the D gene is possibly TRBD1 (6 bases). Germline V CDR1 and CDR2: SEHNR, FQNEAQ (reference sequence). The CDR3 has 17 residues. Trimming removed 5 bases from V and 3 bases from J, with 22 bases in between. The CDR3, as DNA: TGTGCCAGCAGCGAGGGGGTGCGGACGATCGATAAAGAGACCCAGTACTTC. Translated: CASSEGVRTIDKETQYF.

The rearrangement uses TRBV5-1 and TRBJ1-3, with D hard to call. Germline V gene data show CDR1 as SGHRS and CDR2 as YFSETQ. CDR3 length equals 16 residues. V was cut by 3 bases and J by 4 bases, with 17 bases left in between. For the CDR3, the DNA is TGCGCCAGCAGCTCGAATTGGGTTGGTAGCGGAAACACCATATATTTT. It is translated as CASSSNWVGSGNTIYF.

This clone was seen a handful of times. V gene TRBV19 combines with J gene TRBJ2-5, with D tentatively TRBD1 (6 bases). V dropped 8 bases and J dropped 3 bases, with 13 bases sitting between them. The CDR3 spans 13 residues. Germline loops: CDR1 LNHDA, CDR2 SQIVND (reference sequence). The DNA of the CDR3 is TGTGCCAGTGGGACAAGAAGAAAAGAGACCCAGTACTTC. The encoded protein is CASGTRRKETQYF.

This chain links TRBV7-9 with TRBJ2-2; tentative D call: TRBD2 (6 bases). Deletions cut 1 base from V and 6 bases from J, with 12 bases between. This CDR3 has 15 residues. Germline CDR1 reads SEHNR; CDR2 reads FQNEAQ (reference sequence). The CDR3 loop reads CASSLGSGEAGELFF. CDR3 DNA sequence: TGTGCCAGCAGCTTAGGTTCGGGGGAGGCCGGGGAGCTGTTTTTT. Variable domain in full (rest from reference TRBV7-9 and TRBJ2-2): DTGVSQNPRHKITKRGQNVTFRCDPISEHNRLYWYRQTLGQGPEFLTYFQNEAQLEKSRLLSDRFSAERPKGSFSTLEIQRTEQGDSAMYLCASSLGSGEAGELFFGEGSRLTVL.

The chain uses TRBV19 and TRBJ1-2; D is possibly TRBD1 (6 bases). The CDR3 is 16 residues long. Germline lookup yields CDR1 LNHDA and CDR2 SQIVND (reference sequence). The ends were cut back, 5 bases at V and 6 bases at J, with 22 bases in the middle. Here the CDR3 DNA reads TGTGCCAGTAGTGCAAAGCGGAAGGGGGAGAGGCATGGCTACACCTTC. Protein product: CASSAKRKGERHGYTF.

The V call is TRBV5-4, the J call TRBJ2-1; possibly TRBD2 for D (6 bases). The CDR3 sequence is 15 residues long. The germline gives CDR1 SGHNT, CDR2 YYREEE (reference sequence). V was clipped by 4 bases and J by 9 bases, with 20 bases between them. The CDR3 sequence: CASSGPGVVYVEQFF. The CDR3 coding sequence is TGTGCCAGCAGCGGACCGGGAGTCGTATATGTTGAGCAGTTCTTC.

The genes are TRBV19 and TRBJ1-2, with 10 bases fitting TRBD1. There are 16 residues in the CDR3. Looked up from germline, CDR1 is LNHDA and CDR2 is SQIVND (reference sequence). Trimming cost V 3 bases and J 6 bases; bases outside gene matches: 10. The CDR3 sequence is CASSILRTGGADGYTF. The CDR3 DNA reads TGTGCCAGTAGTATTCTACGGACAGGGGGTGCGGATGGCTACACCTTC.

The chain has TRBV5-1 and TRBJ2-1, with D maybe TRBD2 (5 bases). V was clipped by 4 bases and J by 3 bases, with 14 bases between them. Per the germline V gene, CDR1 is SGHRS and CDR2 is YFSETQ. The length of the CDR3 is 15 residues. CDR3 loop: CASSAGSEGYNEQFF. Written as DNA, the CDR3 is TGCGCCAGCAGCGCCGGGTCCGAGGGCTACAATGAGCAGTTCTTC.

This clone has a single count. The rearrangement links TRBV7-2 to TRBJ2-1; D uncertain. Per germline, CDR1 SGHTA and CDR2 FQGNSA. This CDR3 spans 14 amino acids. V was trimmed by 3 bases and J by 8 bases, leaving 14 bases between them. The CDR3 loop reads CASSFSRVLDEQFF. The CDR3 nucleotides are TGTGCCAGCAGCTTTAGCCGGGTACTCGATGAGCAGTTCTTC.

This clone occurred many times. The rearrangement links TRBV2 to TRBJ1-2; no clear D. Germline V gene sequence: CDR1 SNHLY, CDR2 FYNNEI. The CDR3 is 17 residues long. The V and J ends lost 7 bases and 8 bases respectively, with 29 bases between them. CDR3 coding DNA: TGTGCCAGCACCGCACGCCCCCTAGGTTTCGTCTCCCGCGGCTACACCTTC. It encodes CASTARPLGFVSRGYTF.

This clone came up once. The chain uses TRBV7-8 and TRBJ2-3; D is uncertain. CDR1 and CDR2 from the germline V gene are SGHVS and FQNEAQ. The CDR3 is 12 residues long. Trimming took 5 bases from V and 6 from J, leaving 9 bases between them. In DNA, the CDR3 is TGTGCCAGCAGCCGACGAGATGATACGCAGTATTTT. It encodes CASSRRDDTQYF. Filled out from reference TRBV7-8 and TRBJ2-3, the complete variable domain reads GAGVSQSPRYKVAKRGQDVALRCDPISGHVSLFWYQQALGQGPEFLTYFQNEAQLDKSGLPSDRFFAERPEGSVSTLKIQRTQQEDSAVYLCASSRRDDTQYFGPGTRLTVL.

A few counts support this clone. This chain joins TRBV3-1 (or the pseudogene TRBV3-2) and TRBJ1-2; no clear D gene. The CDR3 covers 12 residues. Germline lookup yields CDR1 LGHDT and CDR2 YNNKEL (reference sequence). The V gene lost 4 bases and the J gene lost 2 bases, with 5 bases spanning the gap. The CDR3 sequence is CASSPRNYGYTF. DNA of the CDR3: TGTGCCAGCAGCCCCAGAAACTATGGCTACACCTTC.

This clone came up once. The rearrangement joins TRBV5-1 to TRBJ2-1; tentatively, D is TRBD2 (6 bases). CDR1 and CDR2 from the germline V gene are SGHRS and YFSETQ. The CDR3 covers 16 residues. V was cut by 4 bases and J by 4 bases, with 18 bases left in between. The CDR3: CASSPGGSGPYNEQFF. The DNA for the CDR3 is TGCGCCAGCAGCCCCGGTGGTAGCGGACCATACAATGAGCAGTTCTTC. The entire variable domain, with the rest obtained from reference TRBV5-1 and TRBJ2-1, is as follows: KAGVTQTPRYLIKTRGQQVTLSCSPISGHRSVSWYQQTPGQGLQFLFEYFSETQRNKGNFPGRFSGRQFSNSRSEMNVSTLELGDSALYLCASSPGGSGPYNEQFFGPGTRLTVL.

The gene calls are TRBV4-3 and TRBJ2-4; D not certain. The CDR3 covers 15 residues. V was pared by 0 bases and J by 1 base, with 7 bases between. Per the germline V gene, CDR1 is LGHNA and CDR2 is YSLEER. The CDR3 region has the DNA TGCGCCAGCAGCCAAGATAGGAGTGCCAAAAACATTCAGTACTTC. It encodes CASSQDRSAKNIQYF.

This rearrangement joins TRBV19 to TRBJ2-2; D is unresolved. Germline CDR1 is LNHDA and CDR2 is SQIVND (reference sequence). This CDR3 spans 14 amino acids. V was cut by 8 bases and J by 1 base, with 11 bases left in between. The DNA of the CDR3 is TGTGCCAGTCGCGGAATCGGGAACACCGGGGAGCTGTTTTTT. It is translated as CASRGIGNTGELFF.

This sequence joins TRBV7-8 and TRBJ2-4; 10 nucleotides align to TRBD2. V lost 3 bases and J lost 11; bases outside the gene matches: 7. Looked up from germline, CDR1 is SGHVS and CDR2 is FQNEAQ. The length of the CDR3 is 14 residues. The CDR3 nucleotides read TGTGCCAGCAGCTTTGATCCAGCGGGAGGGCTTCAGTACTTC. Amino acids: CASSFDPAGGLQYF. The whole variable domain, remainder taken from reference TRBV7-8 and TRBJ2-4, is GAGVSQSPRYKVAKRGQDVALRCDPISGHVSLFWYQQALGQGPEFLTYFQNEAQLDKSGLPSDRFFAERPEGSVSTLKIQRTQQEDSAVYLCASSFDPAGGLQYFGAGTRLSVL.

This rearrangement joins TRBV7-2 to TRBJ1-2; D is possibly TRBD1 (6 bases). The CDR3 runs to 14 residues. The ends were cut back, 6 bases at V and 5 bases at J, with 16 bases in the middle. The germline gives CDR1 SGHTA, CDR2 FQGNSA. The CDR3 coding sequence is TGTGCCAGCAGTCTGTCGGCAGGGGCTTATGGCTACACCTTC. Encoded protein: CASSLSAGAYGYTF.